This T cell receptor beta chain was captured in a study of T cell responses to AZD1222 COVID-19 vaccine. CDR1 and CDR2 from the germline V gene are MGHDK and SYGVNS. With 0 bases removed from V and 4 bases from J, the gap between germline ends came to 9 bases. This CDR3 region has 15 residues. Libraries were prepared by immunoSEQ multiplex PCR; TCRdb keeps only in-frame clonotypes and omits some of them. The sample has about 120,000 clones; over 75% are singletons. With regard to this clone: As yet, its antigen is unknown.

General study findings and limits: Vaccination with two AZD1222 doses was followed by a rise in Spike-specific TCR breadth and depth. Repertoires were sampled only after the peak T cell response.

The material was peripheral blood, obtained on day 0 of AZD1222 vaccination. The chain links TRBV25-1 to TRBJ2-2; D remains unclear. This receptor was identified in an adult in good health. Here the CDR3 reads CASSEYNRVTGELFF. The CDR3 DNA follows: TGTGCCAGCAGTGAATATAATCGGGTCACCGGGGAGCTGTTTTTT.